The next 24 T cell receptor beta chains were all read from a single sample in a study of regulatory and conventional T cells in RAG deficiency. Blood CD4+ CD25-low CD127-high conventional T cells supplied the genomic DNA template. Repertoires were generated with immunoSEQ multiplex PCR, while TCRdb's copy carries only in-frame clones and drops some. Among under 25,000 clones listed, around 97% were seen once. The sample was also linked to a second study, of regulatory T cells. This second study says: Amplification used 52 TRBV primers and 13 TRBJ primers.

The sequenced sample consisted of CD25- CD4+ T cells sorted from blood. Receptors originate from a human donor in good health.

This sequence joins TRBV10-3 and TRBJ2-3; D uncertain. V was cut by 3 bases and J by 3 bases, with 4 bases left in between. The CDR3 consists of 12 residues. CDR1 is ENHRY and CDR2 is SYGVKD in the germline V gene. CDR3 amino acids: CAISERTDTQYF. The CDR3 DNA sequence: TGTGCCATCAGTGAACGGACAGATACGCAGTATTTT.

Written as DNA, the CDR3 is TGCGCCAGCAGCTTGAGCTCGGAGAACTATGGCTACACCTTC. This translates into CASSLSSENYGYTF. The chain uses TRBV5-1 and TRBJ1-2; D remains unclear. Per the germline V gene, CDR1 is SGHRS and CDR2 is YFSETQ. This CDR3 has 14 amino acids. Trimming shortened V by 1 base and J by 2 bases, and 9 bases separated the two germline ends.

In this sample, this clone turned up once. This chain connects TRBV11-1 to TRBJ2-3, with D perhaps matching TRBD1 (6 bases). CDR1 is SGHAT and CDR2 is FQDESV in the germline V gene (reference sequence). This CDR3 has 16 amino acids. Trimming pared 1 base from V and 0 bases from J, leaving 11 bases between. CDR3 residues: CASSLVGGTSTDTQYF. The CDR3, as DNA: TGTGCCAGCAGCTTAGTAGGGGGTACTAGCACAGATACGCAGTATTTT.

The chain uses TRBV5-1 and TRBJ2-7; D possibly corresponds to TRBD1 (6 bases). The CDR3 totals 17 residues. CDR1 SGHRS and CDR2 YFSETQ come from the germline V gene. The V gene lost 0 bases and the J gene lost 3 bases, with 19 bases spanning the gap. The CDR3 DNA follows: TGCGCCAGCAGCTTGGTAAGCTCAACAACAGGGTACTACGAGCAGTACTTC. This translates into CASSLVSSTTGYYEQYF. Full variable domain (remainder filled in from reference TRBV5-1 and TRBJ2-7): KAGVTQTPRYLIKTRGQQVTLSCSPISGHRSVSWYQQTPGQGLQFLFEYFSETQRNKGNFPGRFSGRQFSNSRSEMNVSTLELGDSALYLCASSLVSSTTGYYEQYFGPGTRLTVT.

The chain couples TRBV9 to TRBJ2-3, with D possibly matching TRBD2 (5 bases). CDR3 length equals 15 residues. V was trimmed by 0 bases and J by 2 bases, leaving 10 bases between them. Germline lookup yields CDR1 SGDLS and CDR2 YYNGEE. Written as DNA, the CDR3 is TGTGCCAGCAGCGTAGGGGCGGGTCCCACAGATACGCAGTATTTT. Protein: CASSVGAGPTDTQYF. Full variable domain (outside the CDR3, taken from reference TRBV9 and TRBJ2-3): DSGVTQTPKHLITATGQRVTLRCSPRSGDLSVYWYQQSLDQGLQFLIQYYNGEERAKGNILERFSAQQFPDLHSELNLSSLELGDSALYFCASSVGAGPTDTQYFGPGTRLTVL.

The rearrangement links TRBV6-1 to TRBJ1-2; D perhaps matches TRBD1 (5 bases). This CDR3 spans 14 amino acids. Trimming took off 7 bases at V and 7 bases at J, with 19 bases between the two ends. Germline loops: CDR1 MNHNS, CDR2 SASEGT. The CDR3 nucleotides are TGTGCCAGCACTCCACGGGGAGGGGCCGGTGGCTACACCTTC. Protein sequence: CASTPRGGAGGYTF.

J is TRBJ2-2 and V is TRBV2; D perhaps matches TRBD2 (5 bases). The CDR3 sequence is 16 residues long. The V end lost 1 base, the J end lost 2 bases, and 11 bases lay between the germline ends. CDR1 SNHLY and CDR2 FYNNEI come from the germline V gene. The CDR3 loop reads CASSEVGRANTGELFF. For the CDR3, the DNA is TGTGCCAGCAGTGAAGTCGGGCGGGCTAACACCGGGGAGCTGTTTTTT.

The chain uses TRBV6-5 and TRBJ1-2; 10 bases match TRBD1. This CDR3 contains 16 residues. After removal of 2 bases from V and 4 bases from J, the junction contained 7 bases not matched to a gene. Per the germline V gene, CDR1 is MNHEY and CDR2 is SVGAGI. In DNA, the CDR3 is TGTGCCAGCAGTTACCGGGACAGGGGTCCTGGCTATGGCTACACCTTC. Translation: CASSYRDRGPGYGYTF.

The chain couples TRBV15 to TRBJ2-2; D gene unclear. Looked up from germline, CDR1 is LNHNV and CDR2 is YYDKDF (reference sequence). Trimming took off 1 base at V and 0 bases at J, with 12 bases between the two ends. The CDR3 contains 17 residues. The CDR3 region is CATSRGQSVANTGELFF. DNA for the CDR3: TGTGCCACCAGCAGAGGCCAATCAGTCGCGAACACCGGGGAGCTGTTTTTT.

The V and J genes are TRBV2 and TRBJ2-5; 9 positions match TRBD2. This CDR3 has 15 amino acids. The germline gives CDR1 SNHLY, CDR2 FYNNEI. The J segment lost 0 bases and the V segment lost 4 bases, leaving 3 bases of the junction unmatched. The CDR3 loop reads CASSGERGDQETQYF. The CDR3 nucleotides are TGTGCCAGCAGTGGTGAGCGGGGGGACCAAGAGACCCAGTACTTC.

This chain links TRBV27 with TRBJ1-6; D is undetermined. The CDR3 is 13 amino acids. Germline lookup yields CDR1 MNHEY and CDR2 SMNVEV (reference sequence). V dropped 6 bases and J dropped 7 bases, with 10 bases sitting between them. For the CDR3, the DNA is TGTGCCAGCAGGCGCTTAGAGAATTCACCCCTCCACTTT. Its protein product is CASRRLENSPLHF.

The chain combines TRBV7-2 with TRBJ2-1; D not certain. In germline, CDR1 is SGHTA, CDR2 FQGNSA. The germline V and J ends were trimmed by 3 bases and 8 bases, with 14 bases remaining between them. This CDR3 comprises 14 residues. The CDR3: CASSFPEWVDEQFF. The CDR3 region has the DNA TGTGCCAGCAGCTTTCCGGAGTGGGTTGATGAGCAGTTCTTC.

This chain joins TRBV6-1 and TRBJ1-5; D possibly corresponds to TRBD1 (5 bases). Germline V lookup: CDR1 MNHNS, CDR2 SASEGT. Trimming took off 4 bases at V and 7 bases at J, with 11 bases between the two ends. This CDR3 comprises 13 residues. CDR3 amino acids: CASSVSGGQPQHF. CDR3 sequence (DNA): TGTGCCAGCAGTGTCTCGGGGGGACAGCCCCAGCATTTT.

The gene calls are TRBV6-1 and TRBJ1-2; tentative D call: TRBD1 (5 bases). V lost 6 bases to trimming and J lost 2 bases, with 13 bases between them. This CDR3 spans 14 amino acids. Germline CDR1 reads MNHNS; CDR2 reads SASEGT. CDR3 DNA: TGTGCCAGCAGCGAGCTCGGGGGAAACTATGGCTACACCTTC. Protein: CASSELGGNYGYTF.

CDR3 region: CASSLGFGTSGGNEQFF. For the CDR3, the DNA is TGTGCCAGCAGCTTAGGCTTTGGGACTAGCGGGGGAAATGAGCAGTTCTTC. The gene calls are TRBV11-3 and TRBJ2-1; TRBD2 matches 14 bases. The length of the CDR3 is 17 residues. The ends lost 1 base at V and 7 bases at J; junction bases unmatched: 6. CDR1 and CDR2 (germline): SGHNT, YENEEA.

V gene TRBV29-1 combines with J gene TRBJ2-3; a possible D gene is TRBD2 (7 bases). V gave up 4 bases and J gave up 2 bases, with 13 bases separating them. This CDR3 is built from 14 residues. Germline V gene sequence: CDR1 SQVTM, CDR2 ANQGSEA. Here the CDR3 DNA reads TGCAGCGTTGTGTCGGGGGGCTCCACAGATACGCAGTATTTT. Protein: CSVVSGGSTDTQYF.

V usage is TRBV6-1 and J usage is TRBJ1-1; D call uncertain. The CDR3 contains 13 residues. The V gene's germline CDR1 is MNHNS and CDR2 SASEGT. V gave up 3 bases and J gave up 1 base, with 6 bases separating them. The CDR3 bases are TGTGCCAGCAGTGACCAGGCGAACACTGAAGCTTTCTTT. Its protein product is CASSDQANTEAFF.

The chain links TRBV18 to TRBJ2-2; D might be TRBD1 (5 bases). Germline CDR1 and CDR2: KGHSH and LQKENI. The CDR3 has 19 residues. The V end lost 1 base, the J end lost 0 bases, and 18 bases lay between the germline ends. This CDR3 is CASSPQSPVGPANTGELFF. CDR3 nucleotide sequence: TGTGCCAGCTCACCACAGAGCCCAGTGGGGCCCGCGAACACCGGGGAGCTGTTTTTT. Full variable domain (outside the CDR3, taken from reference TRBV18 and TRBJ2-2): NAGVMQNPRHLVRRRGQEARLRCSPMKGHSHVYWYRQLPEEGLKFMVYLQKENIIDESGMPKERFSAEFPKEGPSILRIQQVVRGDSAAYFCASSPQSPVGPANTGELFFGEGSRLTVL.

The chain recombines TRBV18 with TRBJ2-2; D gene unclear. Germline V gives CDR1 KGHSH, CDR2 LQKENI. The CDR3 length is 15 residues. The V end lost 1 base, the J end lost 6 bases, and 12 bases lay between the germline ends. CDR3 amino acids: CASSPRQSPPGELFF. CDR3 nucleotides: TGTGCCAGCTCACCACGCCAGTCGCCTCCCGGGGAGCTGTTTTTT. Based on the CDR3 plus reference TRBV18 and TRBJ2-2, the full variable domain is NAGVMQNPRHLVRRRGQEARLRCSPMKGHSHVYWYRQLPEEGLKFMVYLQKENIIDESGMPKERFSAEFPKEGPSILRIQQVVRGDSAAYFCASSPRQSPPGELFFGEGSRLTVL.

This clone was observed once. The sample contains more than one DNA sequence encoding this CDR3. The chain links TRBV11-1 to TRBJ1-6, with D possibly being TRBD1 (6 bases). This CDR3 region has 12 residues. Germline V gene data show CDR1 as SGHAT and CDR2 as FQDESV (reference sequence). V was shortened by 8 bases and J by 13 bases, with 15 bases between the two germline ends. CDR3 nucleotides: TGTGCCAGCGGGGGACATTTTTCCCCCCTCCACTTT. Protein product: CASGGHFSPLHF.

The J gene is TRBJ1-3, the V gene TRBV18; possible D gene TRBD1, 5 bases. The CDR3 covers 15 residues. CDR1 and CDR2 (germline): KGHSH, LQKENI. V lost 1 base to trimming and J lost 3 bases, with 10 bases between them. The CDR3 DNA sequence: TGTGCCAGCTCACCACTCCCACAGGTTGGAAACACCATATATTTT. Amino acid sequence: CASSPLPQVGNTIYF.

The chain combines TRBV30 with TRBJ1-1; D possibly corresponds to TRBD1 (5 bases). The V end lost 2 bases, the J end lost 0 bases, and 7 bases lay between the germline ends. This CDR3 contains 13 residues. From germline, CDR1 is GTSNPN and CDR2 SVGIG (reference sequence). The CDR3 reads CAWSSTVNTEAFF. The CDR3 DNA sequence: TGTGCCTGGAGTTCGACAGTGAACACTGAAGCTTTCTTT.

The J gene is TRBJ2-2, the V gene TRBV4-3; possibly TRBD2 for D (6 bases). The CDR3 is 18 amino acids. Germline V gene sequence: CDR1 LGHNA, CDR2 YSLEER. The V and J ends lost 4 bases and 6 bases respectively, with 24 bases between them. Here the CDR3 reads CASSLFSPGTTRPGELFF. In nucleotides, the CDR3 is TGCGCCAGCAGCCTGTTCTCCCCCGGGACGACTAGACCCGGGGAGCTGTTTTTT.

Here the CDR3 reads CASSPHRGQGTYTGELFF. The DNA for the CDR3 is TGTGCCAGCAGCCCCCACAGGGGGCAAGGCACTTACACCGGGGAGCTGTTTTTT. The chain recombines TRBV9 with TRBJ2-2; 9 nucleotides match TRBD1. Germline-derived CDR1 and CDR2 are SGDLS and YYNGEE. V was clipped by 4 bases and J by 3 bases; unmatched bases: 13. The CDR3 is 18 residues long.